This T cell receptor beta chain was found in a study of T cell changes during pregnancy in multiple sclerosis. Trimming stripped 0 bases from V and 0 bases from J, with 11 bases between. The CDR3 loop spans 16 amino acids. Germline assignment: CDR1 SGHDT and CDR2 YYEEEE. Assay: immunoSEQ multiplex PCR; the TCRdb copy retains only in-frame clones and omits some. The sample has tens of thousands of clones, about 93% seen once. This chain connects TRBV5-6 to TRBJ2-3, with D unresolved. The sequence was collected from a female donor with multiple sclerosis, enrolled in a pregnancy study. Source: CD4+ T cells from peripheral blood mononuclear cells, taken in the third trimester of pregnancy. CDR3 DNA: TGTGCCAGCAGCTTGGGTGGCAGAAAAAGCACAGATACGCAGTATTTT. This encodes CASSLGGRKSTDTQYF.